Below are 14 T cell receptor beta chains sequenced from a single sample in a study of radiation and T cells in renal cell carcinoma. Measured with immunoSEQ multiplex PCR; TCRdb has only the in-frame clones, and not every one. Counted here are 45,000 or so clones, 65% to 90% occurring once; the ten biggest clones make up under 35%. The time point here: baseline pretreatment blood. Treatment here: 15 Gy SBRT to primary tumor, nephrectomy 4 weeks later. Sequencing used blood, obtained from a patient whose treatment included radiotherapy and nephrectomy. All receptors derive from a woman aged 65 to 85 with renal cell carcinoma.

The rearrangement joins TRBV2 to TRBJ1-5, with TRBD1 identical over 12 bases. This CDR3 contains 14 residues. Germline CDR1 reads SNHLY; CDR2 reads FYNNEI. V was pared by 6 bases and J by 5 bases, with 2 bases of the junction left unmatched. CDR3 sequence (DNA): TGTGCCAGCAGCGGGACAGGGGGCGATCAGCCCCAGCATTTT. Translating gives CASSGTGGDQPQHF.

The genes are TRBV5-1 and TRBJ1-6; D is unresolved. The CDR3 length is 16 residues. Germline assignment: CDR1 SGHRS and CDR2 YFSETQ. Trimming pared 5 bases from V and 0 bases from J, leaving 12 bases between. The CDR3 bases are TGCGCCAGCAGTTCCGCAAGGAGCTCCTATAATTCACCCCTCCACTTT. Translation gives CASSSARSSYNSPLHF.

V and J are TRBV27 and TRBJ1-1; D is perhaps TRBD1 (5 bases). V gave up 3 bases and J gave up 1 base, with 6 bases separating them. Per the germline V gene, CDR1 is MNHEY and CDR2 is SMNVEV (reference sequence). The CDR3 is 13 amino acids. CDR3 DNA: TGTGCCAGCAGTTTGACAGCGAACACTGAAGCTTTCTTT. This codes for CASSLTANTEAFF.

The chain has TRBV19 and TRBJ2-7, with D uncertain. V was cut by 2 bases and J by 3 bases, with 14 bases left in between. The germline CDR1 and CDR2 sequences are LNHDA and SQIVND (reference sequence). The CDR3 covers 15 residues. CDR3 region: CASSISLGWDYEQYF. The CDR3 DNA follows: TGTGCCAGTAGTATAAGCCTGGGCTGGGACTACGAGCAGTACTTC.

The CDR3 nucleotides read TGCGCCAGCAGCCATTTGACTAGCGGAGAGACCCAGTACTTC. This encodes CASSHLTSGETQYF. V gene TRBV5-1 combines with J gene TRBJ2-5, with 9 bases lining up with TRBD2. CDR1 and CDR2 (germline): SGHRS, YFSETQ. With 4 bases clipped from V and 4 bases from J, the junction kept 5 bases outside the gene matches. The CDR3 runs to 14 residues.

The genes are TRBV2 and TRBJ2-7; 9 positions match TRBD1. Losses at the gene ends were 6 bases for V and 4 bases for J; bases not matched to a gene: 1. Germline values: CDR1 SNHLY, CDR2 FYNNEI. The CDR3 spans 12 residues. The CDR3 region is CASRGQGYEQYF. In DNA form, the CDR3 reads TGTGCCAGCAGGGGACAGGGTTACGAGCAGTACTTC.

The CDR3 loop reads CASTPTGLSYEQYF. The CDR3, as DNA: TGTGCCAGTACCCCGACAGGGCTTTCCTACGAGCAGTACTTC. The rearrangement uses TRBV19 and TRBJ2-7; 7 nucleotides agree with TRBD1. The J segment lost 1 base and the V segment lost 7 bases, leaving 7 bases of the junction unmatched. The germline V gene has CDR1 LNHDA and CDR2 SQIVND (reference sequence). CDR3 size: 14 residues.

CDR3 protein: CSALLLEGQFF. As DNA, the CDR3 is TGCAGTGCTCTACTACTCGAGGGGCAGTTCTTC. The chain combines TRBV20-1 with TRBJ2-1; TRBD2 is a possible D gene (5 bases). This CDR3 has 11 amino acids. Germline lookup yields CDR1 DFQATT and CDR2 SNEGSKA (reference sequence). V was cut by 5 bases and J by 12 bases, with 14 bases left in between.

Notes on this clone: Other DNA sequences from this sample encode an identical CDR3 as well. The V call is TRBV5-6, the J call TRBJ2-7, with D perhaps matching TRBD2 (5 bases). This CDR3 spans 12 amino acids. The V end lost 3 bases, the J end lost 4 bases, and 8 bases lay between the germline ends. CDR1 is SGHDT, CDR2 YYEEEE, per germline. CDR3 residues: CASSSDLYEQYF. The CDR3 DNA is TGTGCCAGCAGCTCGGACTTATACGAGCAGTACTTC.

V is TRBV6-5 and J is TRBJ2-7; TRBD2 matches at 9 bases. J gave up 1 base and V 6 bases, and 7 bases lay outside the gene matches. The germline CDR1 and CDR2 sequences are MNHEY and SVGAGI. CDR3 length: 15 residues. CDR3 bases: TGTGCCAGCAGCTCCTCAGCGGGGGGTTCCTACGAGCAGTACTTC. Its translation is CASSSSAGGSYEQYF.

This chain links TRBV5-1 with TRBJ1-6; TRBD1 aligns across 8 bases. The CDR3 length is 15 residues. J was trimmed by 7 bases and V by 2 bases; bases with no gene match: 5. Germline values: CDR1 SGHRS, CDR2 YFSETQ. This CDR3 is CASSFRDRKNSPLHF. In DNA form, the CDR3 reads TGCGCCAGCAGCTTCCGGGACAGGAAAAATTCACCCCTCCACTTT.

The chain uses TRBV5-1 and TRBJ1-4, with TRBD1 matching over 8 bases. Germline-derived CDR1 and CDR2 are SGHRS and YFSETQ. Germline trimming cut 3 bases from V and 5 bases from J; bases unmatched to any gene: 6. The length of the CDR3 is 15 residues. CDR3 in amino acids: CASSSSGQVNEKLFF. The CDR3 DNA follows: TGCGCCAGCAGCTCGTCGGGACAGGTCAATGAAAAACTGTTTTTT.

The chain links TRBV7-9 to TRBJ2-7; D perhaps matches TRBD2 (6 bases). The V end lost 2 bases, the J end lost 4 bases, and 6 bases lay between the germline ends. Germline V gene lookup returns CDR1 SEHNR and CDR2 FQNEAQ (reference sequence). The length of the CDR3 is 12 residues. The CDR3 nucleotides are TGTGCCAGCAGCTTAAGCGGGTACGAGCAGTACTTC. Translated: CASSLSGYEQYF.

CDR3 bases: TGTGCCAGCAGCCAGGAAAGCTGGACAGGGTCCGGCTACACCTTC. This translates into CASSQESWTGSGYTF. V gene TRBV14 combines with J gene TRBJ1-2, with TRBD1 identical over 8 bases. Germline V gene data show CDR1 as SGHDN and CDR2 as FVKESK. Trimming at V came to 3 bases and at J to 8 bases, leaving 11 bases not matched to a gene. This CDR3 is 15 amino acids long.